This T cell receptor (beta chain) was documented in a study of blood T cell repertoires in COVID-19. Study information: Researchers got acute and convalescent COVID-19 samples from the United States, Italy and Spain. Sample material is recorded as cDNA or gDNA derived from T cells, B-cell-depleted T cells, or PBMCs.

The CDR3 has 12 residues. Trimming pared 4 bases from V and 7 bases from J, leaving 11 bases between. Germline values: CDR1 MNHEY, CDR2 SVGAGI. The sample holds one count of this clone. Original methodology: Amplification with reference gene primers provided the estimates of nucleated cell counts. Profiling relied on immunoSEQ multiplex PCR, and the TCRdb table lists in-frame clones only, not all of them. V and J calls and clone size come straight from that table; D and trimming were deduced from the DNA. Of 100,000 to 150,000 clones in the sample, over 75% are singletons; the top ten hold over 1%. Sample: peripheral blood. The receptor comes from a woman over 75 with acute or convalescent COVID-19. The chain has TRBV6-5 and TRBJ2-7; TRBD2 might be the D (6 bases). CDR3 DNA: TGTGCCAGCAGTTCTGGGGGGATTGAGCAGTACTTC. Residues: CASSSGGIEQYF.